This TCR beta chain was recorded in a study of CD8 T cells in ankylosing spondylitis listed by TCRdb under 2017. Background on the whole study: The study set out to find disease-linked TCR variants by profiling T cell receptor beta repertoires in ankylosing spondylitis patients and healthy donors. The whole study cohort included over 85 healthy donors and 20 to 30 ankylosing spondylitis patients. Peripheral blood was sampled, and synovial fluid was additionally collected from ankylosing spondylitis patients. What the research found in general, with its limitations: Some of the motif variants had been reported before in the synovial fluid and blood of reactive arthritis patients, a finding that suggests common disease-initiation mechanisms. Significant enrichment of the disease-linked clones was reported in matched synovial fluid samples from ankylosing spondylitis patients. In peripheral blood, the disease-linked clones were found at relatively low frequencies and had a CD8+ phenotype. Blood from ankylosing spondylitis patients appeared to be characterized by a TCR beta motif composed of about eight highly homologous amino acid variants.

A word on this clonotype: The specificity of this receptor is unknown. Base qualities are not recorded, but no much larger clone differs from it by a single base.

Via the germline V gene, CDR1 is SGHRS and CDR2 YFSETQ. The CDR3 holds 13 amino acids from the cysteine to the phenylalanine. Of all the DNA, just the CDR3 is kept, 39 bases in frame from base 1. The V end loses 1 base and the J end loses 4 bases, and a stretch of 8 bases separates them. Sequencing was performed on an Illumina HiSeq 2500. TCR beta libraries were prepared by quantitative 5'-RACE with molecular barcodes. Concerning the study's data processing: A new computational method based on a probabilistic model of VDJ rearrangement was used to identify disease-linked TCR variants. The public sequencing data were trimmed at Q25 with fastp and processed into clonotypes with MiXCR by TCRdb, which kept only in-frame beta chains. All rows with the same CDR3 protein become a single entry with the most common DNA and genes. The V and J calls were not made by the authors but by TCRdb's processing. In all, the sample holds some 840,000 distinct CDR3 sequences, and about an eighth of those were seen once. The top ten clonotypes cover 0.45% to 0.6% of the sample.

The TCR sequence derives from a male donor with ankylosing spondylitis. The sample comprised blood, either unsorted or a sorted T cell fraction (not recorded which). The sequence links TRBV5-1 to TRBJ2-5, with no confidently assigned D gene. Read as DNA, the sequence is TGCGCCAGCAGCTTGTTTACCGCAGAGACCCAGTACTTC. This sequence encodes CASSLFTAETQYF.